Detailed here is one TCR beta chain. The record originates from a study of OX40 agonist ivuxolimab in advanced cancers. Study context: Partial responses were achieved by three patients: one hepatocellular carcinoma, two cutaneous melanoma.

Clones were read by immunoSEQ multiplex PCR, and TCRdb kept only the in-frame ones, dropping some. The table includes about 50,000 clones, less than 90% detected once. V lost 4 bases to trimming and J lost 2 bases; unmatched junction nucleotides: 11. Germline V CDR1 and CDR2: MRHNA, SNTAGT. The CDR3 loop spans 17 amino acids. The chain carries TRBV6-4 and TRBJ2-1, with 7 bases fitting TRBD2. Specimen: CD4+ or CD8+ T cells sorted from blood, collected in a trial of the OX40 agonist ivuxolimab. The receptor's source is an adult with an advanced solid tumor such as melanoma, head and neck, liver or kidney cancer. The CDR3 region has the DNA TGTGCCAGCAGTGGGGGAGGGTTGATGGCTACCTACAATGAGCAGTTCTTC. Translation gives CASSGGGLMATYNEQFF.